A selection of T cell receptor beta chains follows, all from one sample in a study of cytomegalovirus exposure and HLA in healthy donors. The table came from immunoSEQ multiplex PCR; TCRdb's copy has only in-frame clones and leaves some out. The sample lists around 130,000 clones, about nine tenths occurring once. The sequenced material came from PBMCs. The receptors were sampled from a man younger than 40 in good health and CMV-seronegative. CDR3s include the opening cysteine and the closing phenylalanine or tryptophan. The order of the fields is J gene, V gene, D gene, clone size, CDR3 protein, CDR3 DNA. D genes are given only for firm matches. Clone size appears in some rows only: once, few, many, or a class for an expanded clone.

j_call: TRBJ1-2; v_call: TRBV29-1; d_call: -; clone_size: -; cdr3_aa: CSVEPGNYGYTF; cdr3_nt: TGCAGCGTTGAGCCAGGCAACTATGGCTACACCTTC
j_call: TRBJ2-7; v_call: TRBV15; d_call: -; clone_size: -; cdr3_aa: CATSIGETVTYEQYF; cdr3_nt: TGTGCCACCAGCATAGGCGAGACTGTTACCTACGAGCAGTACTTC
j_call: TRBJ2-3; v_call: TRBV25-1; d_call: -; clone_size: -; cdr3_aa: CASSEYTGTDTQYF; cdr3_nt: TGTGCCAGCAGTGAATATACAGGCACAGATACGCAGTATTTT
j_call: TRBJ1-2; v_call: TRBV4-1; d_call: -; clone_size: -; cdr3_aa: CASSQVELPGGYTF; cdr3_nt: TGCGCCAGCAGCCAAGTAGAGCTTCCCGGGGGCTACACCTTC
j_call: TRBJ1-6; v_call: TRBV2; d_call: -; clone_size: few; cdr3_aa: CASSPLRDYNSPLHF; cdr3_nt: TGTGCCAGCAGTCCTCTGAGGGACTATAATTCACCCCTCCACTTT
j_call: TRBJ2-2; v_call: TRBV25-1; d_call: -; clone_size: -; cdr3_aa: CASSELQGTNTGELFF; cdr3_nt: TGTGCCAGCAGTGAATTACAGGGAACGAACACCGGGGAGCTGTTTTTT
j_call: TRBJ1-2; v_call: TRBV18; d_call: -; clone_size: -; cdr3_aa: CASSPLEAAYGYTF; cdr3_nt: TGTGCCAGCTCACCATTGGAGGCAGCCTATGGCTACACCTTC
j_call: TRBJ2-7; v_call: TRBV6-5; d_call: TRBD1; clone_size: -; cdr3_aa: CASGSGGSSYEQYF; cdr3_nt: TGTGCCAGTGGGTCAGGGGGAAGCTCCTACGAGCAGTACTTC
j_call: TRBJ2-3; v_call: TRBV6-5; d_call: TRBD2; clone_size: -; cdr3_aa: CASRAGTSVPDTQYF; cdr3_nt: TGTGCCAGCCGGGCCGGGACTAGCGTCCCAGATACGCAGTATTTT
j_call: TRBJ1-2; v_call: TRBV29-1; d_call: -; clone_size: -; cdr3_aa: CSVEEVQYGYTF; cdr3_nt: TGCAGCGTTGAAGAGGTACAGTATGGCTACACCTTC
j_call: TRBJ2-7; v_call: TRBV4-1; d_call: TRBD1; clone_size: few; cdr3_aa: CASSQGPGQIYEQYF; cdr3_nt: TGCGCCAGCAGCCAAGGACCGGGACAGATCTACGAGCAGTACTTC
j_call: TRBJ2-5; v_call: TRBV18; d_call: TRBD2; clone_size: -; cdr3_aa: CASSPRLAGGPQETQYF; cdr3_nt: TGTGCCAGCTCACCGAGACTAGCGGGGGGGCCCCAAGAGACCCAGTACTTC
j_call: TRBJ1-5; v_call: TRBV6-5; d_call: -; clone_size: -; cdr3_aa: CASSLSRGGSNQPQHF; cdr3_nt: TGTGCCAGCAGTTTGAGCAGGGGAGGGAGCAATCAGCCCCAGCATTTT
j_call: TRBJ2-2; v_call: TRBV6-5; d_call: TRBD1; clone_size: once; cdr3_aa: CASSIDRGLTGELFF; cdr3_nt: TGTGCCAGCAGTATTGATAGGGGGCTCACCGGGGAGCTGTTTTTT
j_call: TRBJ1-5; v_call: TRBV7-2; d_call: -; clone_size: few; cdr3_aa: CASSVDRPGQPQHF; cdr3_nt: TGTGCCAGCAGCGTCGACAGGCCAGGTCAGCCCCAGCATTTT
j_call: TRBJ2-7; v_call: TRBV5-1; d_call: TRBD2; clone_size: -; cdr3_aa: CASSMGGTVSYEQYF; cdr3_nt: TGCGCCAGCAGTATGGGAGGGACTGTATCCTACGAGCAGTACTTC
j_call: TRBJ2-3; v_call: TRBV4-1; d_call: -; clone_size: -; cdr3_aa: CASSQEVQQEDTQYF; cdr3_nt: TGCGCCAGCAGCCAAGAAGTTCAGCAGGAAGATACGCAGTATTTT
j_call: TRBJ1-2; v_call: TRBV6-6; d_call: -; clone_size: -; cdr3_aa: CASLGPRETNYGYTF; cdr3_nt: TGTGCCAGCCTCGGTCCCAGGGAAACTAACTATGGCTACACCTTC
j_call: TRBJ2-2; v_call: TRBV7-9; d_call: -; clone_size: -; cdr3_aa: CASSSGANTGELFF; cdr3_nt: TGTGCCAGCAGCTCGGGGGCGAACACCGGGGAGCTGTTTTTT
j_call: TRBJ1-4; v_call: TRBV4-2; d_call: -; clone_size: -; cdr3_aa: CASSQVGTRDNEKLFF; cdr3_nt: TGTGCCAGCAGCCAAGTCGGGACACGGGATAATGAAAAACTGTTTTTT
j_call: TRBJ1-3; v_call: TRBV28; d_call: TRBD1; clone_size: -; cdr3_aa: CASSTKGTVYGNTIYF; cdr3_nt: TGTGCCAGCAGTACTAAAGGGACAGTGTATGGAAACACCATATATTTT
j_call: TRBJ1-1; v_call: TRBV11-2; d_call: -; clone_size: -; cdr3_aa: CASSYSHGGGTEAFF; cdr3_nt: TGTGCCAGCAGCTATTCTCATGGCGGGGGCACTGAAGCTTTCTTT
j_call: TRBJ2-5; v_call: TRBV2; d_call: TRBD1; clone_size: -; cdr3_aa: CASSGRGTDPRETQYF; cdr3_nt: TGTGCCAGCAGCGGAAGGGGGACAGACCCTAGGGAGACCCAGTACTTC
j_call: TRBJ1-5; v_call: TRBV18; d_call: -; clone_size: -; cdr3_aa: CASSRVGPPSNQPQHF; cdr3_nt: TGTGCCAGCTCCCGGGTCGGTCCCCCGAGCAATCAGCCCCAGCATTTT
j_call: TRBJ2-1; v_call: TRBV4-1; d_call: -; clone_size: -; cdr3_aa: CASSKAPGSYNEQFF; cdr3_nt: TGCGCCAGCAGCAAAGCCCCGGGATCTTACAATGAGCAGTTCTTC
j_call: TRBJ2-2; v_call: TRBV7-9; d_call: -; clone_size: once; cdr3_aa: CASSLAPSLTGELFF; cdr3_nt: TGTGCCAGCAGCTTGGCACCAAGTCTCACCGGGGAGCTGTTTTTT
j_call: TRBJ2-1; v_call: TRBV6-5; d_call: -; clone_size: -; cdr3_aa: CASPFSVNEQFF; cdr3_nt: TGTGCCAGCCCTTTTTCTGTGAATGAGCAGTTCTTC
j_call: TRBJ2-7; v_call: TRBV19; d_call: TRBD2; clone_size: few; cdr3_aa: CASSPSDSGAYEQYF; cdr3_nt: TGTGCCAGTAGTCCCAGCGATAGCGGGGCCTACGAGCAGTACTTC
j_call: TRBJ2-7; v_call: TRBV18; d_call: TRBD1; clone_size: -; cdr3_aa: CASSPPRTGSPYEQYF; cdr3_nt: TGTGCCAGCTCACCACCCCGGACAGGGTCGCCCTACGAGCAGTACTTC
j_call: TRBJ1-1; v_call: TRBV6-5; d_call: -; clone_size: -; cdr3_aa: CASSYGLSGVWTEAFF; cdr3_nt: TGTGCCAGCAGTTACGGGTTAAGCGGGGTCTGGACTGAAGCTTTCTTT
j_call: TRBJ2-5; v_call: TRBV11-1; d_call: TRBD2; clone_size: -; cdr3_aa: CASSKGLAEETQYF; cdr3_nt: TGTGCCAGCAGCAAGGGACTAGCGGAAGAGACCCAGTACTTC
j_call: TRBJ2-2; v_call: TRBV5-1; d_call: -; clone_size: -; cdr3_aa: CASSPGGATGELFF; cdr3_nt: TGCGCCAGCAGCCCGGGTGGTGCCACCGGGGAGCTGTTTTTT